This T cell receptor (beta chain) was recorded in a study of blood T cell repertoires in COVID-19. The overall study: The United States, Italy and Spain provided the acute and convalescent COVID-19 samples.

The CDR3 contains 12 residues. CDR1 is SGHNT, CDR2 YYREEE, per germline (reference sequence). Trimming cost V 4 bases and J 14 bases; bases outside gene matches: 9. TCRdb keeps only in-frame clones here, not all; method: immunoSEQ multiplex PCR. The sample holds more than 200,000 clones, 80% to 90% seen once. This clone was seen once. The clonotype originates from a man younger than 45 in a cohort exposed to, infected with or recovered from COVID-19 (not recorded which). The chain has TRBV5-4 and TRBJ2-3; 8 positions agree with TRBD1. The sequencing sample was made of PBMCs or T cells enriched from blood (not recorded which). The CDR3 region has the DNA TGTGCCAGCAGCCCCTGGACAGGGAAACGGTATTTT. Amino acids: CASSPWTGKRYF.